This T cell receptor beta chain was recorded in a study of shared clonotypes between healthy human individuals. The wider study: Serving as donors were two women and three men, whose ages spanned 18 to 49.

Study processing details: ImmunoSEQ junction-only sequences lacked quality scores, so their filtering differed. Produced via immunoSEQ multiplex PCR; TCRdb's table is partial and in-frame only. From that table come the V and J calls and clone size; the DNA was used to work out D and trimming. Here the sample spans over a million clones, around 98.5% being singletons. On this clone itself: Antigen specificity is unknown.

Study-level points and caveats: It was the non-shared clonotypes that had lower generation probabilities than clonotypes shared by all four donors.

The germline V gene has CDR1 SEHNR and CDR2 FQNEAQ (reference sequence). The CDR3 has 17 residues. After removal of 4 bases from V and 7 bases from J, the junction contained 14 bases not matched to a gene. The split of CD4+ cells yielded CD45RA+ naive and CD45RA-negative memory subsets. The chain has TRBV7-9 and TRBJ2-1, with TRBD2 matching over 9 bases. This receptor was taken from a man aged 25-40 years in good health. The sequencing input was naive CD4+ T cells sorted from blood. Subset reported: CD45RA+ positively selected. CDR3 loop: CASSSRAASGTWNEQFF. As DNA, the CDR3 is TGTGCCAGCAGCTCCCGGGCGGCTAGCGGGACATGGAATGAGCAGTTCTTC.